One sample yielded the 28 T cell receptor beta chains listed below, sequenced in a study of early T cells in non-severe SARS-CoV-2 infection. MiXCR, applied by TCRdb to the 5' RACE reads, yields one record per CDR3 protein. Here the sample spans about 30,000 distinct CDR3 sequences, roughly 5.2% being singletons. The sequencing input was whole blood. The source is an adult who was a healthcare worker with PCR-confirmed SARS-CoV-2 infection or an uninfected control (not recorded which).

There are many counts of this clonotype. The CDR3: CASSPAFVRDTEAFF. The CDR3 nucleotides are TGTGCCAGCAGCCCCGCTTTCGTTCGTGATACTGAAGCTTTCTTT. The chain combines TRBV7-9 with TRBJ1-1; D is unclear. The CDR3 spans 15 residues. Per the germline V gene, CDR1 is SEHNR and CDR2 is FQNEAQ (reference sequence). Between the trimmed V and J ends, which lost 5 bases and 5 bases, there was a span of 18 bases.

This clonotype was observed at least ten times. This chain joins TRBV18 and TRBJ2-7; D is uncertain. The V end was cut by 1 base, the J end by 7 bases, with 14 bases between. The CDR3 is made up of 14 amino acids. CDR1 and CDR2 (germline): KGHSH, LQKENI. CDR3 nucleotides: TGTGCCAGCTCACCACTTGTGGGTTTTTTTGAGCAGTACTTC. It yields the protein CASSPLVGFFEQYF.

The V and J genes are TRBV28 and TRBJ1-1, with 12 bases aligning to TRBD1. The CDR3 covers 18 residues. The germline CDR1 and CDR2 sequences are MDHEN and SYDVKM. The V and J ends lost 4 bases and 4 bases, in that order; junction bases with no gene match: 13. CDR3 region: CASSSPGTGGAMGTEAFF. The CDR3 coding sequence is TGTGCCAGCAGTTCCCCGGGGACAGGGGGCGCAATGGGCACTGAAGCTTTCTTT.

A word on this clonotype: One junction end does not reproduce the germline sequence, and a read error may be involved. The chain recombines TRBV5-1 with TRBJ2-4, with D perhaps TRBD1 or TRBD2 (5 bases each). The CDR3 spans 15 residues. Germline V gives CDR1 SGHRS, CDR2 YFSETQ. The DNA of the CDR3 is TGCGTCAGCACCCTAGAAGAGGGGGCCAAAAACATTCAGTACTTC. As protein: CVSTLEEGAKNIQYF.

V is TRBV7-2 and J is TRBJ2-7; D may match TRBD1 or TRBD2 (5 bases each). V was shortened by 3 bases and J by 3 bases, with 12 bases between the two germline ends. Germline-derived CDR1 and CDR2 are SGHTA and FQGNSA. This CDR3 has 14 amino acids. The CDR3, as DNA: TGTGCCAGCAGCTTTGGGGGAGTAGTCTACGAGCAGTACTTC. This translates into CASSFGGVVYEQYF.

Many counts were recorded for this clonotype. The V gene is TRBV4-1, the J gene TRBJ2-1, with TRBD1 as a possible D gene (5 bases). Between the trimmed V and J ends, which lost 0 bases and 6 bases, there was a span of 15 bases. The CDR3 is 16 residues long. Germline V gene sequence: CDR1 MGHRA, CDR2 YSYEKL. CDR3 residues: CASSQDTGTRFNEQFF. The CDR3 nucleotides are TGCGCCAGCAGCCAAGATACAGGCACGAGGTTCAATGAGCAGTTCTTC.

This clonotype appeared many times. The chain joins TRBV12-3 or TRBV12-4 to TRBJ2-7; 7 bases line up with TRBD1. Trimming at V came to 8 bases and at J to 2 bases, leaving 0 bases not matched to a gene. This CDR3 is built from 11 residues. CDR3 in amino acids: CASQGAYEQYF. CDR3 DNA: TGTGCCAGCCAGGGGGCCTACGAGCAGTACTTC.

CDR3: CASSLDTRGTGELFF. In DNA form, the CDR3 reads TGTGCCAGCAGCTTGGACACTAGAGGCACCGGGGAGCTGTTTTTT. The chain is built from TRBV5-5 and TRBJ2-2, with a possible D match to TRBD2 (5 bases). In germline, CDR1 is SGHKS, CDR2 YYEKEE (reference sequence). Deletions cut 0 bases from V and 4 bases from J, with 10 bases between. CDR3 length: 15 residues.

The table lists this clonotype with many counts. The chain is built from TRBV21-1 and TRBJ2-7; TRBD1 is taken as the D call from the table, unchecked against the DNA. TRBV21-1 is described as a pseudogene. This CDR3 comprises 16 residues. Here the CDR3 DNA reads TGTGCCAGCAGCTCTCGGGAAGGACAGGGGTCCTACGAGCAGTACTTC. It specifies CASSSREGQGSYEQYF.

This clonotype was seen a handful of times. The V gene is TRBV12-3 or TRBV12-4, the J gene TRBJ1-1; 7 nucleotides agree with TRBD1. The CDR3 covers 13 residues. J lost 5 bases, V lost 5 bases, and 5 bases had no gene match. The CDR3, as DNA: TGTGCCAGCAGTCCCCAGGGGGGAACTGAAGCTTTCTTT. Its translation: CASSPQGGTEAFF.

This clonotype was picked up many times. J is TRBJ1-2 and V is TRBV20-1; 8 bases agree with TRBD1. The CDR3 has 13 amino acids. The V and J ends lost 5 bases and 4 bases, in that order; junction bases with no gene match: 6. The germline CDR1 and CDR2 sequences are DFQATT and SNEGSKA (reference sequence). Here the CDR3 DNA reads TGCAGTGCTTGGGACAGGATCGTCTATGGCTACACCTTC. Translating gives CSAWDRIVYGYTF.

This clonotype occurred many times. V and J are TRBV7-6 and TRBJ2-2; 7 bases match TRBD2. The CDR3 has 15 amino acids. The V gene end was trimmed by 6 bases and the J gene end by 3 bases; junction bases not matched to a gene: 7. The germline gives CDR1 SGHVS, CDR2 FNYEAQ. Here the CDR3 DNA reads TGTGCCAGCAGGGATAGCGGGTTGGACACCGGGGAGCTGTTTTTT. It encodes CASRDSGLDTGELFF. Together with reference TRBV7-6 and TRBJ2-2, the CDR3 gives the full variable domain: GAGVSQSPRYKVTKRGQDVALRCDPISGHVSLYWYRQALGQGPEFLTYFNYEAQQDKSGLPNDRFSAERPEGSISTLTIQRTEQRDSAMYRCASRDSGLDTGELFFGEGSRLTVL.

This clonotype was recorded at least ten times. This sequence joins TRBV28 and TRBJ2-1; TRBD2 is a possible D gene (5 bases). Looked up from germline, CDR1 is MDHEN and CDR2 is SYDVKM. CDR3 length equals 14 residues. V was cut by 4 bases and J by 8 bases, with 15 bases left in between. The CDR3 loop reads CASSSWTGMDEQFF. CDR3 coding DNA: TGTGCCAGCAGTTCCTGGACCGGGATGGATGAGCAGTTCTTC. Drawing the rest from reference TRBV28 and TRBJ2-1, the complete variable domain is DVKVTQSSRYLVKRTGEKVFLECVQDMDHENMFWYRQDPGLGLRLIYFSYDVKMKEKGDIPEGYSVSREKKERFSLILESASTNQTSMYLCASSSWTGMDEQFFGPGTRLTVL.

This clonotype was picked up many times. The chain uses TRBV18 and TRBJ1-1, with D unclear. The CDR3 loop spans 13 amino acids. Germline assignment: CDR1 KGHSH and CDR2 LQKENI. V was cut by 2 bases and J by 7 bases, with 11 bases left in between. CDR3 coding DNA: TGTGCCAGCTCACCAGAGACTTCGAATGAAGCTTTCTTT. The encoded protein is CASSPETSNEAFF.

There are many counts of this clonotype. This chain joins TRBV12-3 or TRBV12-4 and TRBJ2-3, with D unclear. With 7 bases removed from V and 15 bases from J, the gap between germline ends came to 20 bases. The CDR3 length is 12 residues. CDR3 sequence: CASTGSSPGPYF. DNA of the CDR3: TGTGCCAGCACCGGTTCGTCCCCAGGTCCTTATTTT.

This clonotype was observed many times. V usage is TRBV24-1 and J usage is TRBJ1-2; D not resolved. Trimming shortened V by 6 bases and J by 8 bases, and 12 bases separated the two germline ends. Germline CDR1 and CDR2: KGHDR and SFDVKD. The CDR3 is 12 residues long. The CDR3 region is CATSHPLGGYTF. The CDR3 bases are TGTGCCACCAGTCATCCCCTCGGAGGCTACACCTTC.

This clonotype was found many times. The rearrangement joins TRBV5-5 to TRBJ2-5, with D unclear. Germline V lookup: CDR1 SGHKS, CDR2 YYEKEE (reference sequence). This CDR3 contains 14 residues. V was clipped by 8 bases and J by 0 bases, with 14 bases between them. The CDR3 nucleotides are TGTGCCAGTTACGCTTCTGTGTACCAAGAGACCCAGTACTTC. Protein product: CASYASVYQETQYF.

This clonotype was observed many times. This chain links TRBV5-1 with TRBJ2-1; no firm D call. The V end was cut by 4 bases, the J end by 0 bases, with 8 bases between. This CDR3 has 14 residues. Germline CDR1 is SGHRS and CDR2 is YFSETQ. CDR3 nucleotide sequence: TGCGCCAGCAGCCCGTATAGCTCCTACAATGAGCAGTTCTTC. Translating it yields CASSPYSSYNEQFF.

V usage is TRBV5-4 and J usage is TRBJ1-2, with 7 bases that match TRBD1. Germline trimming cut 1 base from V and 4 bases from J; bases unmatched to any gene: 4. The CDR3 loop spans 14 amino acids. Germline V lookup: CDR1 SGHNT, CDR2 YYREEE (reference sequence). Written as DNA, the CDR3 is TGTGCCAGCAGCTTGCCCAACAGGGGCTATGGCTACACCTTC. Protein: CASSLPNRGYGYTF.

This clonotype was counted many times. The chain combines TRBV7-3 with TRBJ2-7; TRBD1 matches at 8 bases. V shed 0 bases, J shed 4 bases, and the junction held 5 bases outside the gene matches. The CDR3 runs to 15 residues. Looked up from germline, CDR1 is SGHTA and CDR2 is FQGTGA. CDR3 residues: CASSLTPGGMYEQYF. The CDR3 bases are TGTGCCAGCAGCTTAACTCCAGGGGGCATGTACGAGCAGTACTTC.

This clonotype was observed many times. The V and J genes are TRBV11-3 and TRBJ1-1; D is undetermined. The germline V and J ends were trimmed by 1 base and 1 base, with 10 bases remaining between them. This CDR3 has 15 amino acids. Germline loops: CDR1 SGHNT, CDR2 YENEEA. The CDR3 loop reads CASSLAQQRNTEAFF. CDR3 DNA: TGTGCCAGCAGCTTAGCCCAACAGAGGAACACTGAAGCTTTCTTT. Looking up the rest from reference TRBV11-3 and TRBJ1-1 gives the full variable domain: EAGVVQSPRYKIIEKKQPVAFWCNPISGHNTLYWYLQNLGQGPELLIRYENEEAVDDSQLPKDRFSAERLKGVDSTLKIQPAELGDSAVYLCASSLAQQRNTEAFFGQGTRLTVV.

Comments on this clonotype: A much larger clone differs by one base, so this may be a read error. The chain links TRBV6-2 or TRBV6-3 to TRBJ2-1; the D gene is possibly TRBD1 (6 bases). The ends were cut back, 8 bases at V and 4 bases at J, with 15 bases in the middle. The CDR3 runs to 14 residues. In germline, CDR1 is MNHEY, CDR2 SVGEGT. The CDR3, as DNA: TGTGCCAGCGGTTTCCAGGACAGTTACAATGAGCAGTTCTTC. Encoded protein: CASGFQDSYNEQFF.

This clonotype has at least ten counts. This rearrangement joins TRBV6-5 to TRBJ1-4, with D possibly matching TRBD1 (5 bases). Germline V CDR1 and CDR2: MNHEY, SVGAGI. Trimming left V 6 bases short and J 6 bases short, with 11 bases between. The CDR3 is 13 residues long. The DNA for the CDR3 is TGTGCCAGCAGCCGACAGAGGGATGAAAAACTGTTTTTT. Residues: CASSRQRDEKLFF.

This clonotype showed up many times. The chain uses TRBV18 and TRBJ2-3, with 9 nucleotides matching TRBD2. The CDR3 totals 13 residues. J was trimmed by 4 bases and V by 8 bases; bases with no gene match: 4. Germline CDR1 KGHSH, CDR2 LQKENI. CDR3 protein: CASLGLASDTQYF. As DNA, the CDR3 is TGTGCCAGCCTCGGACTAGCGTCAGATACGCAGTATTTT.

Ten or more counts support this clonotype. The genes are TRBV6-1 and TRBJ2-7; D not resolved. V dropped 4 bases and J dropped 3 bases, with 13 bases sitting between them. CDR3 length: 14 residues. Germline V gene data show CDR1 as MNHNS and CDR2 as SASEGT. CDR3 nucleotide sequence: TGTGCCAGCAGTGGCCAGCCTCGGGTCTACGAGCAGTACTTC. Translated, it gives CASSGQPRVYEQYF.

This clonotype was recorded many times. The chain has TRBV15 and TRBJ2-7; 7 bases match TRBD2. The CDR3 has 15 residues. Germline CDR1 and CDR2: LNHNV and YYDKDF (reference sequence). The J segment lost 5 bases and the V segment lost 1 base, leaving 8 bases of the junction unmatched. The CDR3, as DNA: TGTGCCACCAGCAGAGCGCGGGAGCCGGGCCACGAGCAGTACTTC. As protein: CATSRAREPGHEQYF.

The CDR3 region is CASSLALAGNTGELFF. The CDR3 nucleotides are TGTGCCAGCAGCTTAGCACTAGCGGGGAACACCGGGGAGCTGTTTTTT. The J gene is TRBJ2-2, the V gene TRBV7-2; TRBD2 matches 9 bases. The CDR3 covers 16 residues. V lost 0 bases and J lost 1; bases outside the gene matches: 0. Germline V gives CDR1 SGHTA, CDR2 FQGNSA.

V usage is TRBV11-2 and J usage is TRBJ2-2, with D possibly being TRBD2 (6 bases). Germline assignment: CDR1 SGHAT and CDR2 FQNNGV. CDR3 length: 17 residues. V was clipped by 1 base and J by 4 bases, with 16 bases between them. The CDR3 here is CASSLGASENPTGELFF. CDR3 DNA sequence: TGTGCCAGCAGCTTAGGAGCTAGCGAGAACCCCACCGGGGAGCTGTTTTTT.